This entry lists 21 T cell receptor beta chains sequenced from one sample in a study of CXCR4 blockade with PD-1 therapy in pancreatic cancer. The protocol was immunoSEQ multiplex PCR, while the TCRdb copy is restricted to in-frame clones and leaves out a portion. The table has more than 650 clones, around a third seen once; the top ten hold roughly 21%. Sequencing was carried out using tumor tissue. Every receptor here comes from a human donor with pancreatic ductal adenocarcinoma.

This clone was observed a few times. The rearrangement links TRBV28 to TRBJ2-7, with TRBD1 matching 10 bases. This CDR3 region has 14 residues. Germline-derived CDR1 and CDR2 are MDHEN and SYDVKM. Trimming cost V 3 bases and J 2 bases; bases outside gene matches: 1. CDR3 bases: TGTGCCAGCAGTTTGGGGACAGGGGCCTACGAGCAGTACTTC. As protein: CASSLGTGAYEQYF.

The rearrangement links TRBV19 to TRBJ1-4, with D uncertain. V shed 3 bases and J shed 7 bases, with 9 bases lying between them. Germline V gene sequence: CDR1 LNHDA, CDR2 SQIVND (reference sequence). The length of the CDR3 is 13 residues. For the CDR3, the DNA is TGTGCCAGTAGTATTAGTTCCGTTGAAAAACTGTTTTTT. It codes for CASSISSVEKLFF.

This clone was observed a handful of times. The chain uses TRBV9 and TRBJ1-6; 9 bases agree with TRBD1. The V and J ends lost 3 bases and 6 bases, in that order; junction bases with no gene match: 10. The CDR3 runs to 17 residues. Germline CDR1 reads SGDLS; CDR2 reads YYNGEE. The CDR3 bases are TGTGCCAGCAGCGGAGGCGCGGGACAGGGAGCTAATTCACCCCTCCACTTT. Amino acids: CASSGGAGQGANSPLHF.

This clone has more than one count but fewer than ten. For the CDR3, the DNA is TGTGCCAGCAGCTTAGATCCAGGGCTAGAGACCCAGTACTTC. It yields the protein CASSLDPGLETQYF. The chain employs TRBV11-3 and TRBJ2-5, with D possibly matching TRBD1 (5 bases). The germline gives CDR1 SGHNT, CDR2 YENEEA. Trimming shortened V by 0 bases and J by 4 bases, and 9 bases separated the two germline ends. The CDR3 has 14 residues.

CDR3 DNA: TGCGCCAGCAGCTTGGCCTACCGGGGAGGGGGAGAAGAGACCCAGTACTTC. This sequence encodes CASSLAYRGGGEETQYF. V is TRBV5-1 and J is TRBJ2-5, with D possibly matching TRBD2 (7 bases). V shed 0 bases and J shed 3 bases, with 18 bases lying between them. The CDR3 is 17 residues long. Germline V gene sequence: CDR1 SGHRS, CDR2 YFSETQ.

This chain uses TRBV28 with TRBJ1-2, with D perhaps TRBD1 (5 bases). This CDR3 region has 15 residues. Germline assignment: CDR1 MDHEN and CDR2 SYDVKM. The ends were cut back, 7 bases at V and 0 bases at J, with 15 bases in the middle. The CDR3 spells CASKAEGIANYGYTF. In nucleotides, the CDR3 is TGTGCCAGCAAGGCAGAGGGGATAGCTAACTATGGCTACACCTTC.

This clone appeared a few times. The genes are TRBV1 and TRBJ1-2. TRBV1 is noted as a pseudogene. The CDR3 has 17 residues. The CDR3 is CASSQAWGAAYNGGYTF. CDR3 nucleotides: TGCGCCAGCAGCCAAGCATGGGGGGCCGCCTACAATGGAGGCTACACCTTC.

The chain couples TRBV9 to TRBJ2-3; no clear D gene. CDR1 and CDR2 from the germline V gene are SGDLS and YYNGEE. The V end lost 6 bases, the J end lost 0 bases, and 11 bases lay between the germline ends. The CDR3 is 14 residues long. CDR3 sequence reads: CASNLRPSTDTQYF. The CDR3 bases are TGTGCCAGCAATTTGCGTCCTAGCACAGATACGCAGTATTTT. Looking up the rest from reference TRBV9 and TRBJ2-3 gives the full variable domain: DSGVTQTPKHLITATGQRVTLRCSPRSGDLSVYWYQQSLDQGLQFLIQYYNGEERAKGNILERFSAQQFPDLHSELNLSSLELGDSALYFCASNLRPSTDTQYFGPGTRLTVL.

Only a few counts were recorded for this clone. This rearrangement joins TRBV15 to TRBJ2-4; 7 nucleotides match TRBD1. CDR1 and CDR2 (germline): LNHNV, YYDKDF (reference sequence). V shed 4 bases and J 5 bases; nucleotides not matched to a gene: 5. CDR3 length equals 14 residues. Here the CDR3 reads CATSIQGSQNIQYF. CDR3 bases: TGTGCCACCAGCATACAGGGGTCCCAAAACATTCAGTACTTC.

This clone qualifies as large (0.1 to 1%). The chain recombines TRBV6-8 with TRBJ2-7; TRBD1 agrees at 7 bases. Trimming cost V 10 bases and J 3 bases; bases outside gene matches: 12. Germline V CDR1 and CDR2: MNHGY, SAAAGT. The CDR3 spans 14 residues. The CDR3 is CATDRGGTDYEQYF. The CDR3 bases are TGTGCCACGGACCGAGGGGGCACCGACTACGAGCAGTACTTC.

This clone is labeled large. The gene calls are TRBV6-8 and TRBJ1-2; D gene uncertain. The CDR3 covers 13 residues. Trimming took 6 bases from V and 3 from J, leaving 11 bases between them. The germline CDR1 and CDR2 sequences are MNHGY and SAAAGT. As DNA, the CDR3 is TGTGCCAGCAGATCCGACAACTACTATGGCTACACCTTC. Its translation is CASRSDNYYGYTF.

The table lists this clone with a few counts. This chain uses TRBV6-8 with TRBJ2-1, with TRBD2 matching over 14 bases. V shed 5 bases, J shed 2 bases, and the junction held 8 bases outside the gene matches. Germline V gene sequence: CDR1 MNHGY, CDR2 SAAAGT. This CDR3 spans 18 amino acids. The CDR3 DNA reads TGTGCCAGCAGTACCTCGGGACTAGCGGGGGCCACCTACAATGAGCAGTTCTTC. It codes for CASSTSGLAGATYNEQFF.

This clone was counted a few times. Relative to the germline gene, one junction end is altered; a read error may explain this. The chain couples TRBV11-3 to TRBJ2-6; D unresolved. Germline V lookup: CDR1 SGHNT, CDR2 YENEEA. The length of the CDR3 is 16 residues. For the CDR3, the DNA is TGTGCCAGCAGCCCGGGCTCGACAAAGTCGGGCCAACGTCCTGATTTC. Encoded protein: CASSPGSTKSGQRPDF.

CDR3 DNA: TGCAGCGTTACAGGAGGGGTGATGGGCTACACCTTC. The encoded protein is CSVTGGVMGYTF. J is TRBJ1-2 and V is TRBV29-1; possible D gene TRBD1, 5 bases. V lost 5 bases and J lost 8, with 15 bases in between. Germline CDR1 reads SQVTM; CDR2 reads ANQGSEA. This CDR3 has 12 residues.

In its sample, this clone is medium-sized. The J gene is TRBJ2-7, the V gene TRBV9; 7 bases fit TRBD2. Trimming took 0 bases from V and 3 from J; bases not matched to a gene: 18. The CDR3 runs to 19 residues. Germline V gene sequence: CDR1 SGDLS, CDR2 YYNGEE. CDR3 nucleotides: TGTGCCAGCAGCGTAGAGAAGGGGATGTCGGCGGGGGTTGGCTACGAGCAGTACTTC. It yields the protein CASSVEKGMSAGVGYEQYF.

This clone appeared a few times. The chain has TRBV11-3 and TRBJ2-1, with TRBD2 matching 7 bases. Germline values: CDR1 SGHNT, CDR2 YENEEA. Trimming took 4 bases from V and 9 from J; bases not matched to a gene: 12. The CDR3 is 15 residues long. CDR3 amino acids: CASSSRDPSGGEQFF. The CDR3 DNA is TGTGCCAGCAGCTCCCGGGACCCTTCGGGGGGTGAGCAGTTCTTC.

This clone was recorded a few times. A read error may account for a junction end that differs from germline. An unread or ambiguous base exists; X represents the residue it encodes. The V gene is TRBV12-5, the J gene TRBJ1-2; 7 bases fit TRBD1. Germline CDR1 LGHNT, CDR2 FRNRAP. The CDR3 length is 15 residues. The CDR3 nucleotides read TGTGCTAGTGGTTTGGTACAGGGGAAGGCATATGGCTACACYTTC. It is translated as CASGLVQGKAYGYXF. The entire CDR3 protein is CASGLVQGKAYGYTF.

The rearrangement uses TRBV4-1 and TRBJ1-2, with D tentatively TRBD1 (5 bases). Trimming removed 1 base at V and 2 bases at J, with 14 bases between. Germline V gene sequence: CDR1 MGHRA, CDR2 YSYEKL. The CDR3 has 16 amino acids. The CDR3 DNA follows: TGCGCCAGCAGCCAAGGGGGGACGGCCCGAAACTATGGCTACACCTTC. As protein: CASSQGGTARNYGYTF.

J is TRBJ1-2 and V is TRBV10-3, with a possible D match to TRBD1 (5 bases). Looked up from germline, CDR1 is ENHRY and CDR2 is SYGVKD. The ends were cut back, 6 bases at V and 5 bases at J, with 19 bases in the middle. The CDR3 contains 15 residues. The CDR3 sequence is CAIRDGGEQRYGYTF. CDR3 coding DNA: TGTGCCATCAGGGATGGGGGGGAACAACGATATGGCTACACCTTC.

The sample holds a few counts of this clone. The rearrangement uses TRBV11-3 and TRBJ2-2, with 8 bases matching TRBD2. With V trimmed by 3 bases and J by 0 bases, 0 bases remained unmatched. The germline V gene has CDR1 SGHNT and CDR2 YENEEA. This CDR3 contains 15 residues. The CDR3 DNA reads TGTGCCAGCAGCTTTAGCGGGACGAACACCGGGGAGCTGTTTTTT. It is translated as CASSFSGTNTGELFF.

In this sample, this clone turned up a few times. The chain combines TRBV6-7 with TRBJ2-2, with D unresolved. TRBV6-7 is known as an ORF, though its function is uncertain. This CDR3 has 13 residues. The V end lost 2 bases, the J end lost 3 bases, and 4 bases lay between the germline ends. The chain's CDR3 is CASSYRDTGELFF. DNA for the CDR3: TGTGCCAGCAGTTACAGGGACACCGGGGAGCTGTTTTTT.